Listed below are T cell receptor beta chains from one sample, sequenced in a study of OX40 agonist ivuxolimab in advanced cancers. The protocol was immunoSEQ multiplex PCR, while the TCRdb copy is restricted to in-frame clones and leaves out a portion. In the table there are tens of thousands of clones, just over 85% of which are singletons. Material: CD4+ or CD8+ T cells sorted from blood, obtained in a trial of the OX40 agonist ivuxolimab. The receptor source for this set is an adult with an advanced solid tumor such as melanoma, head and neck, liver or kidney cancer. Each CDR3 is given with its conserved first and last residue. The D gene is left open where the match is weak. For some rows the clone size is stated as once, few or many, or as a class when expanded; others skip it.

J gene | V gene | clone size | D gene | CDR3 DNA | CDR3 protein
TRBJ1-1 | TRBV11-3 | . | . | TGTGCCAGCAGCCTGAGAGTGAACACTGAAGCTTTCTTT | CASSLRVNTEAFF
TRBJ2-5 | TRBV2 | . | . | TGTGCCAGCAGCGGTGTAACTGGCGAAGAGACCCAGTACTTC | CASSGVTGEETQYF
TRBJ1-4 | TRBV4-1 | once | . | TGCGCCAGCAGCCAAGATCGGTCTTCAACTAATGAAAAACTGTTTTTT | CASSQDRSSTNEKLFF
TRBJ1-2 | TRBV6-5 | . | TRBD1 | TGTGCCAGCAGCCCACGGACAGGGGGCGTTAATGGCTACACCTTC | CASSPRTGGVNGYTF
TRBJ2-7 | TRBV7-9 | . | . | TGTGCCAGCAGCTTAGATGGGACAAGTACCTACGAGCAGTACTTC | CASSLDGTSTYEQYF
TRBJ2-3 | TRBV5-4 | . | . | TGTGCCAGCAGCACCGGGATCGCCACAGATACGCAGTATTTT | CASSTGIATDTQYF
TRBJ2-1 | TRBV7-3 | . | TRBD1 | TGTGCCAGCAGCTCCCGGGACAGCTCCTACAATGAGCAGTTCTTC | CASSSRDSSYNEQFF
TRBJ2-1 | TRBV7-9 | . | . | TGTGCCAGCAGCTCATCCGGGACAAATCACAATGAGCAGTTCTTC | CASSSSGTNHNEQFF
TRBJ2-4 | TRBV6-6 | . | TRBD1 | TGTGCCAGCAGTCCCTATGACAGGGGTAACTACATTCAGTACTTC | CASSPYDRGNYIQYF
TRBJ1-2 | TRBV19 | . | . | TGTGCCAGTAGTTTCAGATCCTATGGCTACACCTTC | CASSFRSYGYTF
TRBJ2-7 | TRBV11-2 | few | . | TGTGCCAGCAGCTTAGATGGCTGGCAGGCCCTCGGAGAGCAGTACTTC | CASSLDGWQALGEQYF
TRBJ2-5 | TRBV11-3 | . | . | TGTGCCAGCAGCTTAGCGTCATTTGGAGAGACCCAGTACTTC | CASSLASFGETQYF
TRBJ2-1 | TRBV15 | once | . | TGTGCCACCAGCAGAGTCGTAGTAGCCGCTTACAATGAGCAGTTCTTC | CATSRVVVAAYNEQFF
TRBJ1-5 | TRBV7-9 | . | . | TGTGCCAGCAGCTTAGCGCACCCAGGGCCCCAGCATTTT | CASSLAHPGPQHF
TRBJ2-1 | TRBV2 | once | . | TGTGCCAGCAGTAGAGGTCCCCCCAATGAGCAGTTCTTC | CASSRGPPNEQFF
TRBJ2-3 | TRBV10-1 | . | . | TGCGCCAGCAGCGATAGCGGAAGAATCCGCGCAGATACGCAGTATTTT | CASSDSGRIRADTQYF
TRBJ1-2 | TRBV2 | . | . | TGTGCCAGCAGTGGGCTAGGAGGTAGCTATGGCTACACCTTC | CASSGLGGSYGYTF
TRBJ2-1 | TRBV14 | few | . | TGTGCCAGCAGCCATATTTCCCCGAGGGGCTTCCAGTTCTTC | CASSHISPRGFQFF
TRBJ2-5 | TRBV11-2 | . | TRBD1 | TGTGCCAGCAGCTTAGAGACAGGGACCGGGCTGCGACAAGAGACCCAGTACTTC | CASSLETGTGLRQETQYF
TRBJ2-1 | TRBV5-1 | once | TRBD2 | TGCGCCAGCAGACCCGGGGGAGGGAGCTCCTACAATGAGCAGTTCTTC | CASRPGGGSSYNEQFF
TRBJ2-1 | TRBV18 | . | TRBD2 | TGTGCCAGCTCACAAAGGACTAGCGGGGACACTGAGCAGTTCTTC | CASSQRTSGDTEQFF
TRBJ2-3 | TRBV2 | . | . | TGTGCCAGCAGAAACACAGATACGCAGTATTTT | CASRNTDTQYF
TRBJ2-5 | TRBV5-1 | . | TRBD2 | TGCGCCAGCAGCTTGGCCGGCGTCGGTAGCGGGGTACAAGAGACCCAGTACTTC | CASSLAGVGSGVQETQYF
TRBJ2-2 | TRBV4-2 | once | TRBD2 | TGTGCCAGCAGCCAATGGACTAGCGGGAGCCCCAGCACCGGGGAGCTGTTTTTT | CASSQWTSGSPSTGELFF
TRBJ1-5 | TRBV6-1 | . | . | TGTGCCAGCAGCCTAGGGGCGTTTCAGCCCCAGCATTTT | CASSLGAFQPQHF
TRBJ2-7 | TRBV5-1 | . | . | TGCGCCAGCAGCCCACCCCGTGACGCCAACGAGCAGTACTTC | CASSPPRDANEQYF
TRBJ2-3 | TRBV27 | . | TRBD2 | TGTGCCAGCAGTTTTGCTAGCGGGAGTGGAACAGATACGCAGTATTTT | CASSFASGSGTDTQYF
TRBJ1-3 | TRBV11-3 | few | TRBD1 | TGTGCCAGCAGCCTAAGTGCCGGGACAGTCTCTGGAAACACCATATATTTT | CASSLSAGTVSGNTIYF
TRBJ2-5 | TRBV11-3 | . | . | TGTGCCAGCAGCTTAGATCTTACAGGTGTCTACCAAGAGACCCAGTACTTC | CASSLDLTGVYQETQYF
TRBJ2-5 | TRBV5-1 | . | TRBD2 | TGCGCCAGCAGCTTGGATGCGGGAGGTCCGCGGACCCAGTACTTC | CASSLDAGGPRTQYF
TRBJ2-1 | TRBV18 | . | TRBD2 | TGTGCCAGCTCACCACAACTAGCGGGAGCTCGGCATGAGCAGTTCTTC | CASSPQLAGARHEQFF
TRBJ1-3 | TRBV6-5 | . | . | TGTGCCAGCAGGCCATGGGGGGAGGGAAACACCATATATTTT | CASRPWGEGNTIYF
TRBJ2-7 | TRBV19 | . | TRBD1 | TGTGCCAGTACCATACCACGAGGGGACAGGGTCGTCCACGAGCAGTACTTC | CASTIPRGDRVVHEQYF
TRBJ1-1 | TRBV7-9 | . | TRBD1 | TGTGCCAGCAGCTCGCGGGGGACAGGGGATATGAACACTGAAGCTTTCTTT | CASSSRGTGDMNTEAFF
TRBJ2-5 | TRBV11-3 | once | . | TGTGCCAGCAGCCGGGGGGCGGTGACGGAGACCCAGTACTTC | CASSRGAVTETQYF
TRBJ1-2 | TRBV20-1 | many | TRBD1 | TGCAGTGCTACAGGGGGCTATGGCTACACCTTC | CSATGGYGYTF